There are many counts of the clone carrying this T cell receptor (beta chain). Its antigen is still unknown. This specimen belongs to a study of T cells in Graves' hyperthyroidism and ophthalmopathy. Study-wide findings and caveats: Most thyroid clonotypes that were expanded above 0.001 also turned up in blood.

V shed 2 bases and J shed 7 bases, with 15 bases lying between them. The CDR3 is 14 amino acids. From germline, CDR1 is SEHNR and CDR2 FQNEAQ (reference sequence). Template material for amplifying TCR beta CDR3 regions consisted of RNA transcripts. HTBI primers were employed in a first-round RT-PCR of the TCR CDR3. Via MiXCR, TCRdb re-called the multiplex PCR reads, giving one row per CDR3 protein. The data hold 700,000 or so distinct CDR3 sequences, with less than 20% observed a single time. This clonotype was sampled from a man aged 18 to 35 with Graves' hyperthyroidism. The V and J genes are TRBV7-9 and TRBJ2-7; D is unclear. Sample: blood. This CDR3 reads CASSLTDTPVEQYF. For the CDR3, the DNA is TGTGCCAGCAGCTTAACAGACACACCGGTGGAGCAGTACTTC.